Here is one T cell receptor delta chain with its context. This DNA translates differently at residue 4 from the TCRdb protein, which is that of a much larger clone; a read error is likely, and the protein shown is the DNA's own translation. The source of the sample is a study of γδ T cells in repeated Plasmodium falciparum infection. Germline CDR1 TSWWSYY, CDR2 QGS. V was clipped by 7 bases and J by 5 bases; unmatched bases: 33. The CDR3 contains 22 residues. Gammadelta T cells were flow-sorted from PBMC into Vgamma9/Vdelta2+ and Vdelta2-negative populations for bulk analysis. TCRdb re-called the multiplex PCR reads using CATT. The top ten hold around 8.1% of the sample, which has 85,000 to 95,000 delta-chain clones, about 1.5% seen once.

The rearrangement joins TRDV1 to TRDJ1, with 8 bases matching TRDD3. What was sequenced was gamma-delta T cells from blood. This clonotype originated in a pool of human donors (malaria-infected and uninfected, not separated). CDR3 protein: CALETPWNRLSGDIRPIDKLIF. The CDR3 region has the DNA TGTGCTCTTGAGACTCCGTGGAATCGACTGTCGGGGGATATTCGTCCTATAGATAAACTCATCTTT.